The T cell receptor beta chain under discussion was sequenced for a study of blood T cells in healthy people across ages. It was with a sample-barcoded 5' primer and a J-beta primer mix that a second PCR of about 7 to 12 cycles was run. TCRdb processed the 5' RACE reads anew with MiXCR; each CDR3 protein has one entry. The table includes around 320,000 distinct CDR3 sequences, roughly 29% detected once. This clonotype was counted a few times. CDR1 and CDR2 from the germline V gene are SGHVS and FNYEAQ. This CDR3 is built from 16 residues. Sequenced input: blood. This receptor was identified in a woman in her 70s in good health. The rearrangement links TRBV7-6 to TRBJ2-5; 9 bases agree with TRBD2. The J call may not be correct, given that the DNA end is closer to TRBJ2-1. CDR3 in amino acids: CASSSPTSGQYNEQFF. CDR3 DNA: TGTGCCAGCAGCTCCCCGACTAGCGGTCAGTACAATGAGCAGTTCTTC.